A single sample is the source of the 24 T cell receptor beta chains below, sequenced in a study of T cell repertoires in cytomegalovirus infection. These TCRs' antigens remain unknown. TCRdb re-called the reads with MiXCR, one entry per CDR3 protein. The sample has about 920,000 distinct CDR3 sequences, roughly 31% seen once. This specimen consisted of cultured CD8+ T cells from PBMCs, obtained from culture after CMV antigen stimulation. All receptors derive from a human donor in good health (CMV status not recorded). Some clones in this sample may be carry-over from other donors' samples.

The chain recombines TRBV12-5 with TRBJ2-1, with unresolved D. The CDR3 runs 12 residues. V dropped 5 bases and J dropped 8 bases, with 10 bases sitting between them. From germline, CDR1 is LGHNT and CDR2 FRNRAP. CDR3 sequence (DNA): TGTGCTAGTGGTACCGGATTCCATGAGCAGTTCTTC. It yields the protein CASGTGFHEQFF.

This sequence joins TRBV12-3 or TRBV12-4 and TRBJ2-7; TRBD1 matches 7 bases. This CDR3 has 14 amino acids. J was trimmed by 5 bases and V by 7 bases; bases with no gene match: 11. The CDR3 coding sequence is TGTGCCAGCAATCGATGGACAGGTTTCGACGAGCAGTACTTC. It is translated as CASNRWTGFDEQYF.

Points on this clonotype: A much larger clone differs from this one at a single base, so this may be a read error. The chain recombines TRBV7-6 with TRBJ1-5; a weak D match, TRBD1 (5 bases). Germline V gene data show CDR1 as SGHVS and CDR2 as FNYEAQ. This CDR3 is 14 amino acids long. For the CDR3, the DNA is TGTGCCAGCAGCTCCTCAGACAGTCGTCAGTCCCAGCATTTT. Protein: CASSSSDSRQSQHF.

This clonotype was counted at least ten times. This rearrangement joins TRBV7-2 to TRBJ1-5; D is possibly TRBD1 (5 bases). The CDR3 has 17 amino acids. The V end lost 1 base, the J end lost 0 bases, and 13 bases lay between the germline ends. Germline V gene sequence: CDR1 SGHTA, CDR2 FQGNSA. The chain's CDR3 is CASSLEFPGGSNQPQHF. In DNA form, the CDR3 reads TGTGCCAGCAGCTTAGAATTCCCGGGGGGTAGCAATCAGCCCCAGCATTTT.

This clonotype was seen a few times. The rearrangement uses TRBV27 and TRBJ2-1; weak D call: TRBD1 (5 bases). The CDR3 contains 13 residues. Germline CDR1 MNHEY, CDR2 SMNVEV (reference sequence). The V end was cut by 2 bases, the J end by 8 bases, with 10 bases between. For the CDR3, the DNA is TGTGCCAGCAGTTTAGTTTGGGGCGATGAGCAGTTCTTC. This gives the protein CASSLVWGDEQFF.

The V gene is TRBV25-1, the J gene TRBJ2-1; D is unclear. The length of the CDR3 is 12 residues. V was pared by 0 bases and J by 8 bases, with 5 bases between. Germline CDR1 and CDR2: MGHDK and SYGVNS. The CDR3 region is CASSEYVDEQFF. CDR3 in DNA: TGTGCCAGCAGTGAATACGTCGATGAGCAGTTCTTC.

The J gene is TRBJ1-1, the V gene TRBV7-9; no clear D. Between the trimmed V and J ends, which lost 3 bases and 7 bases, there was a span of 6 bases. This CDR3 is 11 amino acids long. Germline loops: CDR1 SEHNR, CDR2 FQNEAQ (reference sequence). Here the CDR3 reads CASSFLGEAFF. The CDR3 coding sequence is TGTGCCAGCAGCTTCTTGGGTGAAGCTTTCTTT.

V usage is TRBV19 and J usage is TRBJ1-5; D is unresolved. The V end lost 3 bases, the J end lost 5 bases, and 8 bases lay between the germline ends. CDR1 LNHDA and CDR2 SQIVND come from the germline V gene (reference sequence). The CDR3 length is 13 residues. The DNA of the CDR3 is TGTGCCAGTAGTATGCGTGGGGATCAGCCCCAGCATTTT. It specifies CASSMRGDQPQHF. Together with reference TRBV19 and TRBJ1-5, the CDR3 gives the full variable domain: DGGITQSPKYLFRKEGQNVTLSCEQNLNHDAMYWYRQDPGQGLRLIYYSQIVNDFQKGDIAEGYSVSREKKESFPLTVTSAQKNPTAFYLCASSMRGDQPQHFGDGTRLSIL.

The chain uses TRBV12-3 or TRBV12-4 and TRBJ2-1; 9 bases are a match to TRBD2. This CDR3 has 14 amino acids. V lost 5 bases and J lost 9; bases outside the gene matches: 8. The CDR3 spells CASSQRGVAGEQFF. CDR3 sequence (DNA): TGTGCCAGCAGTCAGCGGGGGGTAGCTGGTGAGCAGTTCTTC.

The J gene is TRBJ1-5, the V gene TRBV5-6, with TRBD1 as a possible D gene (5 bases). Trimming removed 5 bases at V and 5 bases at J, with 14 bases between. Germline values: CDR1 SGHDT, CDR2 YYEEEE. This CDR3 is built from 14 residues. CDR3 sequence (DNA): TGTGCCAGCAGTGGCGGGGGGAGGTATCAGCCCCAGCATTTT. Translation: CASSGGGRYQPQHF.

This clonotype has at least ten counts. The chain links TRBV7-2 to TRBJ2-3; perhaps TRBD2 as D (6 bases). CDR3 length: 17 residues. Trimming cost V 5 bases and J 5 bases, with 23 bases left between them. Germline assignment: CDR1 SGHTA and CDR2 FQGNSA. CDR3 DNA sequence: TGTGCCAGCAGCCCCCCGATAAAGCGGGCTGGGGGAGATACGCAGTATTTT. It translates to CASSPPIKRAGGDTQYF.

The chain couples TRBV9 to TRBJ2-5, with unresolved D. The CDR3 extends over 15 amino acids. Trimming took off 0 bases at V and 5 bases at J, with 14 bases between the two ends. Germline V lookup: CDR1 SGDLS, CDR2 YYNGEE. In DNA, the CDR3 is TGTGCCAGCAGCGTAGAAGCAATTGCATGGGAGACCCAGTACTTC. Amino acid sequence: CASSVEAIAWETQYF.

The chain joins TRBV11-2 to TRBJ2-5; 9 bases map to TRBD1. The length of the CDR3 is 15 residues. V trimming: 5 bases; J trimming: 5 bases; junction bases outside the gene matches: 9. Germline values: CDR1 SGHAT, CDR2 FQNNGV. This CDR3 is CASSRRDRAGETQYF. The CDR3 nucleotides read TGTGCCAGCAGCAGACGGGACAGGGCCGGGGAGACCCAGTACTTC.

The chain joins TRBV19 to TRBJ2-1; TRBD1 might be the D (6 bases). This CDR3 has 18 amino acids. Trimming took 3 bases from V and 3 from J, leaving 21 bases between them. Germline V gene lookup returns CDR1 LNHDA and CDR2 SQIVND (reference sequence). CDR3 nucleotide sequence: TGTGCCAGTAGTATTTCCTCTCACAGGGTAGGGATCTACAATGAGCAGTTCTTC. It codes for CASSISSHRVGIYNEQFF.

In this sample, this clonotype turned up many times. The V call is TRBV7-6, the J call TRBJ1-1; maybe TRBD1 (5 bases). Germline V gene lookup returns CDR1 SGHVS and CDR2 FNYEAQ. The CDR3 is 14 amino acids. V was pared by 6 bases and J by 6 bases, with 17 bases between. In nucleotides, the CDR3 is TGTGCCAGCAGGTCGGACATCTTGGATCCTGAAGCTTTCTTT. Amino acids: CASRSDILDPEAFF.

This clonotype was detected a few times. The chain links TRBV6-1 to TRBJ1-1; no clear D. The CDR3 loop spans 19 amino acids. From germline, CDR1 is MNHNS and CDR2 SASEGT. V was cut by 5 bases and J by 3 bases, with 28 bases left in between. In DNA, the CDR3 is TGTGCCAGCAGTTACGCCCCTCCCAGCTATAAATGGGGTTACACTGAAGCTTTCTTT. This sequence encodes CASSYAPPSYKWGYTEAFF.

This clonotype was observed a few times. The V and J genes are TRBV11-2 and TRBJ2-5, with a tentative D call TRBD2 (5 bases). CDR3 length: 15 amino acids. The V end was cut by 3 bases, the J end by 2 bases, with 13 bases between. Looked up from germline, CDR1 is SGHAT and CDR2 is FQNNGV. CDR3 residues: CASSFLRRPQETQYF. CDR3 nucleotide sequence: TGTGCCAGCAGCTTCCTACGGAGGCCGCAAGAGACCCAGTACTTC. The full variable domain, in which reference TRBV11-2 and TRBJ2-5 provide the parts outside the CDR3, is EAGVAQSPRYKIIEKRQSVAFWCNPISGHATLYWYQQILGQGPKLLIQFQNNGVVDDSQLPKDRFSAERLKGVDSTLKIQPAKLEDSAVYLCASSFLRRPQETQYFGPGTRLLVL.

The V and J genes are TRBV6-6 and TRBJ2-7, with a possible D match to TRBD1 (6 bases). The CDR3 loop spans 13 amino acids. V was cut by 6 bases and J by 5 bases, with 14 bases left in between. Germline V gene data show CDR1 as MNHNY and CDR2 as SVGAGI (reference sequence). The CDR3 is CASSWDTGDEQYF. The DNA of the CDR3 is TGTGCCAGCAGCTGGGACACTGGGGACGAGCAGTACTTC.

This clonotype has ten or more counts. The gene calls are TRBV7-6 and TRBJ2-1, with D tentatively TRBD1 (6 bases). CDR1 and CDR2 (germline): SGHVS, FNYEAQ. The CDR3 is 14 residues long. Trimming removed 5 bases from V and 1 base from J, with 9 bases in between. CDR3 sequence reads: CASSTQGSYNEQFF. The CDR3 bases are TGTGCCAGCAGCACCCAGGGGTCCTACAATGAGCAGTTCTTC.

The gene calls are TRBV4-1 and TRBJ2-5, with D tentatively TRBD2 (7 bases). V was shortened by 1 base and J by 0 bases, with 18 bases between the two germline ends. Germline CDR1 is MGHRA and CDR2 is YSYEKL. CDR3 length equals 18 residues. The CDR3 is CASSQAYTGRGNQETQYF. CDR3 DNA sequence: TGCGCCAGCAGCCAAGCGTATACAGGGCGGGGGAACCAAGAGACCCAGTACTTC.

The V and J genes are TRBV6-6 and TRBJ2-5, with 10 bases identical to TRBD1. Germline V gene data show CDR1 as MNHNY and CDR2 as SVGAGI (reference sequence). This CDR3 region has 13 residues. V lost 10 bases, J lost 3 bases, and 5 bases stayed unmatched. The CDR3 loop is CATTTGGEETQYF. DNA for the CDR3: TGTGCCACCACGACAGGGGGCGAAGAGACCCAGTACTTC.

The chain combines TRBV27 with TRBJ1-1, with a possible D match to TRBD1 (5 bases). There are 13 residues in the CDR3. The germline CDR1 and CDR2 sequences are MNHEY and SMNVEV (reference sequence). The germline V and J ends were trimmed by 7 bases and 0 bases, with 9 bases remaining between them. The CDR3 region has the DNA TGTGCCAGCAACGGGGGAATGAACACTGAAGCTTTCTTT. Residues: CASNGGMNTEAFF.

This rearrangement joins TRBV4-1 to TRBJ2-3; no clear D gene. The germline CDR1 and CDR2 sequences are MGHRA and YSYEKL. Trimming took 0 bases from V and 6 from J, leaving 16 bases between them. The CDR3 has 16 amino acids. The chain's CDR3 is CASSQDRFGRRDTQYF. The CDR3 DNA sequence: TGCGCCAGCAGCCAAGATCGATTCGGCCGTCGCGATACGCAGTATTTT.

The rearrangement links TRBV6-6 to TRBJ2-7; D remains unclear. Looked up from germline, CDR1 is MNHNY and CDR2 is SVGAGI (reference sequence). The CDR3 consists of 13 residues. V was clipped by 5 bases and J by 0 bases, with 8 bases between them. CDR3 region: CASSPSGSYEQYV. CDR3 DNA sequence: TGTGCCAGCAGTCCCTCTGGCTCCTACGAGCAGTACGTC.